These T cell receptor beta chains were read from a single sample in a study of T-cell memory formation after mild COVID-19. One entry per CDR3 protein results from TCRdb running MiXCR on the 5' RACE reads. The table lists roughly 400,000 distinct CDR3 sequences, 20% to 25% of them singletons. Sequencing was performed on PBMCs or a T cell subset sorted from them (not recorded which). Source of these receptors: an adult woman who had mild COVID-19 (a few samples of this study predate the infection). Cell type and time point are not known. The CDR3 runs from the conserved cysteine through the conserved F or W. A D gene is named only where the DNA matches it firmly. Size tells how often a clone was seen (once, few, many) or the class of an expanded clone, and some rows leave it out.

D: .
size: .
V: TRBV4-2
J: TRBJ2-7
CDR3: CASSQAGEVAEQYF
DNA: TGTGCCAGCAGCCAAGCGGGAGAGGTAGCCGAGCAGTACTTC

D: .
size: .
V: TRBV28
J: TRBJ1-1
CDR3: CASSYPGDLNTEAFF
DNA: TGTGCCAGCAGTTATCCAGGGGACCTGAACACTGAAGCTTTCTTT

D: TRBD1
size: .
V: TRBV9
J: TRBJ1-2
CDR3: CASSVGGQGYYGYTF
DNA: TGTGCCAGCAGCGTAGGTGGACAGGGGTACTATGGCTACACCTTC

D: .
size: .
V: TRBV27
J: TRBJ2-1
CDR3: CASTPGVAYEQFF
DNA: TGTGCCAGCACTCCAGGGGTAGCGTATGAGCAGTTCTTC

D: TRBD2
size: .
V: TRBV20-1
J: TRBJ2-7
CDR3: CSARKGLAELRSSYEQYF
DNA: TGCAGTGCTAGAAAGGGACTAGCGGAACTCAGGAGCTCCTACGAGCAGTACTTC

D: TRBD1
size: .
V: TRBV20-1
J: TRBJ2-7
CDR3: CSASPDRVGLSHEQYF
DNA: TGCAGTGCTAGCCCGGACAGGGTGGGACTCTCCCACGAGCAGTACTTC

D: .
size: .
V: TRBV20-1
J: TRBJ2-7
CDR3: CSASVPPREQYF
DNA: TGCAGTGCTAGTGTACCCCCAAGGGAGCAGTACTTC

D: TRBD1
size: few
V: TRBV12-3/TRBV12-4
J: TRBJ1-1
CDR3: CASTLEPLTGGNTEAFF
DNA: TGTGCCAGCACCCTGGAACCCCTTACAGGGGGCAACACTGAAGCTTTCTTT

D: .
size: .
V: TRBV6-5
J: TRBJ1-1
CDR3: CASSYFGTGNTEAFF
DNA: TGTGCCAGCAGTTACTTCGGGACTGGAAACACTGAAGCTTTCTTT

D: .
size: .
V: TRBV30
J: TRBJ1-3
CDR3: CAWMTAISGNTIYF
DNA: TGTGCCTGGATGACAGCGATCTCTGGAAACACCATATATTTT

D: TRBD1
size: .
V: TRBV7-2
J: TRBJ1-1
CDR3: CASSSPWGGQGKAFF
DNA: TGTGCCAGCAGCTCTCCCTGGGGGGGACAGGGGAAAGCTTTCTTT

D: TRBD1
size: .
V: TRBV7-6
J: TRBJ2-7
CDR3: CASSIGQGLEQYF
DNA: TGTGCCAGCAGCATCGGACAGGGTCTCGAGCAGTACTTC

D: .
size: .
V: TRBV7-2
J: TRBJ2-7
CDR3: CASSFGGSLYEQYF
DNA: TGTGCCAGCAGCTTTGGAGGCAGCCTCTACGAGCAGTACTTC

D: .
size: many
V: TRBV20-1
J: TRBJ1-1
CDR3: CSATITGSFSMNTEAFF
DNA: TGCAGTGCCACTATAACAGGGTCCTTCTCCATGAACACTGAAGCTTTCTTT

D: TRBD1
size: few
V: TRBV20-1
J: TRBJ2-3
CDR3: CSAHRTGQGANTQYF
DNA: TGCAGTGCTCACCGGACTGGGCAGGGGGCAAATACGCAGTATTTT

D: TRBD2
size: .
V: TRBV19
J: TRBJ2-3
CDR3: CASTLGLAGVDTQYF
DNA: TGTGCCAGTACTCTGGGACTAGCGGGAGTAGATACGCAGTATTTT

D: .
size: many
V: TRBV5-1
J: TRBJ1-5
CDR3: CASSLGGGNQPQHF
DNA: TGTGCCAGCAGCTTAGGAGGGGGCAATCAGCCCCAGCATTTT

D: .
size: .
V: TRBV6-5
J: TRBJ1-5
CDR3: CASSRTGGSSNQPQHF
DNA: TGTGCCAGCAGCCGAACCGGTGGGAGTAGCAATCAGCCCCAGCATTTT

D: TRBD1
size: few
V: TRBV18
J: TRBJ2-2
CDR3: CASSPPDRAVITGELFF
DNA: TGTGCCAGCTCACCACCGGACAGGGCGGTTATCACCGGGGAGCTGTTTTTT

D: .
size: .
V: TRBV20-1
J: TRBJ2-2
CDR3: CSAKTGSTPTGELFF
DNA: TGCAGTGCTAAAACGGGGTCCACTCCGACCGGGGAGCTGTTTTTT

D: .
size: .
V: TRBV5-1
J: TRBJ2-7
CDR3: CASSPGTSSSYEQYF
DNA: TGCGCCAGCAGCCCGGGGACTTCGAGCTCCTACGAGCAGTACTTC

D: .
size: .
V: TRBV3-1
J: TRBJ2-2
CDR3: CASARINTGELFF
DNA: TGTGCCAGCGCTAGGATTAACACCGGGGAGCTGTTTTTT